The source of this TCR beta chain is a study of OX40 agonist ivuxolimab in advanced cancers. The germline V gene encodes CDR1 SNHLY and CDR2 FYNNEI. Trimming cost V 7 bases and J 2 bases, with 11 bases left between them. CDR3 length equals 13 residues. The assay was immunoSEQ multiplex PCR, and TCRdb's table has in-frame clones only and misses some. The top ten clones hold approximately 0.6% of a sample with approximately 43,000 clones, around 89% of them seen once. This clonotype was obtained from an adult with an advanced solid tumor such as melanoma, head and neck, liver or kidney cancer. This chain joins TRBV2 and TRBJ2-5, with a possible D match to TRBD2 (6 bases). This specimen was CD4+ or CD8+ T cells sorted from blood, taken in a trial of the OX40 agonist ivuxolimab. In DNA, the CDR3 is TGTGCCAGCAATGTTGGGACTCAAGAGACCCAGTACTTC. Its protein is CASNVGTQETQYF. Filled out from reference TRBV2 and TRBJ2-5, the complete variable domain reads EPEVTQTPSHQVTQMGQEVILRCVPISNHLYFYWYRQILGQKVEFLVSFYNNEISEKSEIFDDQFSVERPDGSNFTLKIRSTKLEDSAMYFCASNVGTQETQYFGPGTRLLVL.